This T cell receptor beta chain was captured in a study of Tregs in tolerant kidney transplant recipients. Overall study context: Recipients received nonmyeloablative bone marrow transplants from related graft donors, with transient mixed chimerism.

Clones were sequenced by immunoSEQ multiplex PCR, and TCRdb holds only the in-frame ones, with some missing. The repertoire holds over 50,000 clones, with 70% to 90% as singletons. CDR3 length equals 13 residues. Trimming stripped 4 bases from V and 2 bases from J, with 9 bases between. Germline values: CDR1 SQVTM, CDR2 ANQGSEA. The table lists this clone with a count of one. Its antigen is still unknown. Unstimulated Tregs (CD4+CD25+CD127-) and CD4+CD25- non-Tregs were sorted from PBMCs. Regulatory T cells were sorted from thawed PBMCs rested overnight at 37°C with around 180 IU/ml IL-2. Study-wide findings and caveats: Activated donor B cell expansion appeared to reveal the most relevant donor-specific TCRbeta repertoire.

The specimen comprised Tregs from blood, sampled before the transplant. The receptor was derived from a human donor who received a combined kidney and bone marrow transplant. This chain uses TRBV29-1 with TRBJ1-5; D not certain. Written as DNA, the CDR3 is TGCAGCGTTGGGATGGCTCGCAATCAGCCCCAGCATTTT. Its translation: CSVGMARNQPQHF.